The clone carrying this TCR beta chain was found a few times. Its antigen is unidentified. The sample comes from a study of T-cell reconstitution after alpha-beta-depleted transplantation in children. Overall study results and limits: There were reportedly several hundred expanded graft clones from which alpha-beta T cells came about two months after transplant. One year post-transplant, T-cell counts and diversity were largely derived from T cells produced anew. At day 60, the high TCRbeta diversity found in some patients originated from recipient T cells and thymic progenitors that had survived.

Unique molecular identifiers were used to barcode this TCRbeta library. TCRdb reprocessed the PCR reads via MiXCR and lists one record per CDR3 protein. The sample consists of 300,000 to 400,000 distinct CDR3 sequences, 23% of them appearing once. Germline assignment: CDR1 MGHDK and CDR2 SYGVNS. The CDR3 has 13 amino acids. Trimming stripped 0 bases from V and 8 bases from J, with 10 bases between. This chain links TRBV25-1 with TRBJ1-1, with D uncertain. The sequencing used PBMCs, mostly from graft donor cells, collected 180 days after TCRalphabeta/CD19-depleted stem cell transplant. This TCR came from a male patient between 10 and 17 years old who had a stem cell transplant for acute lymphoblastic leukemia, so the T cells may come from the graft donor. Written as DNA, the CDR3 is TGTGCCAGCAGTGAATACGGAAGGCTGGAAGCTTTCTTT. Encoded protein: CASSEYGRLEAFF.